These 21 T cell receptor beta chains came from one sample sequenced in a study of cytomegalovirus exposure and HLA in healthy donors (dated by TCRdb to about 2017). The library was made by the immunoSEQ multiplex PCR assay. A mixture of 60 forward primers for TCR Vbeta segments and 13 reverse primers for TCR Jbeta segments was used in the multiplex PCR. Drawn from immuneACCESS, this table holds only the in-frame rearrangements with V and J called that TCRdb kept. Clones are partly lost; checked studies trace under half to an unresolved V gene and leave the rest unexplained. This sample is represented by 180,000 or so clones; 80% of them were singletons. The leading ten clones occupy approximately 2% of the sample. Sequenced sample: PBMCs. These receptors all stem from a woman aged 25 to 39 in good health and CMV-seronegative.

In its sample, this clone was seen once. The rearrangement links TRBV19 to TRBJ1-1; tentatively, D is TRBD1 (6 bases). This CDR3 region has 15 residues. Germline CDR1 reads LNHDA; CDR2 reads SQIVND (reference sequence). Trimming removed 1 base from V and 3 bases from J, with 12 bases in between. The CDR3 here is CASSIVQGRYTEAFF. Here the CDR3 DNA reads TGTGCCAGTAGTATAGTACAGGGACGGTACACTGAAGCTTTCTTT.

The genes are TRBV23-1 and TRBJ1-1; a possible D gene is TRBD1 (5 bases). TRBV23-1 falls under the ORF class, with uncertain function. The CDR3 is 12 residues long. V was cut by 3 bases and J by 7 bases, with 9 bases left in between. The chain's CDR3 is CASSHSTVEAFF. The CDR3 region has the DNA TGCGCCAGCAGTCACTCGACAGTTGAAGCTTTCTTT.

CDR3 amino acids: CASSMTTSVREQYF. The DNA for the CDR3 is TGTGCCAGTAGTATGACTACTAGCGTGCGCGAGCAGTACTTC. J is TRBJ2-7 and V is TRBV19, with 7 bases fitting TRBD2. With V trimmed by 3 bases and J by 6 bases, 8 bases remained unmatched. Germline V gene lookup returns CDR1 LNHDA and CDR2 SQIVND (reference sequence). CDR3 size: 14 residues. Full variable domain (outside the CDR3, taken from reference TRBV19 and TRBJ2-7): DGGITQSPKYLFRKEGQNVTLSCEQNLNHDAMYWYRQDPGQGLRLIYYSQIVNDFQKGDIAEGYSVSREKKESFPLTVTSAQKNPTAFYLCASSMTTSVREQYFGPGTRLTVT.

The chain combines TRBV7-9 with TRBJ1-1; 9 bases align to TRBD1. Germline CDR1 SEHNR, CDR2 FQNEAQ (reference sequence). This CDR3 comprises 16 residues. Trimming at V came to 5 bases and at J to 2 bases, leaving 9 bases not matched to a gene. The CDR3 DNA reads TGTGCCAGCAGCCCGCTCGGGACAGGGAGTAACACTGAAGCTTTCTTT. Amino acid sequence: CASSPLGTGSNTEAFF.

V and J are TRBV5-1 and TRBJ1-1; D is possibly TRBD1 (6 bases). The V and J ends lost 4 bases and 1 base respectively, with 14 bases between them. Germline CDR1 SGHRS, CDR2 YFSETQ. The length of the CDR3 is 15 residues. CDR3 sequence reads: CASSRSGVENTEAFF. As DNA, the CDR3 is TGCGCCAGCAGCCGCTCAGGGGTAGAGAACACTGAAGCTTTCTTT.

This clone came up a few times. The V gene is TRBV27, the J gene TRBJ1-2, with no clear D. The germline V and J ends were trimmed by 5 bases and 5 bases, with 15 bases remaining between them. The V gene's germline CDR1 is MNHEY and CDR2 SMNVEV (reference sequence). This CDR3 region has 14 residues. This CDR3 is CASSPQQTSYGYTF. For the CDR3, the DNA is TGTGCCAGCAGTCCACAGCAAACTTCATATGGCTACACCTTC.

CDR3 protein: CASSHLPTGTTGELFF. The CDR3 DNA follows: TGCGCCAGCAGCCACCTCCCGACAGGGACAACCGGGGAGCTGTTTTTT. The genes are TRBV4-1 and TRBJ2-2; 7 bases align to TRBD1. This CDR3 has 16 amino acids. The V and J ends lost 3 bases and 5 bases, in that order; junction bases with no gene match: 9. Germline CDR1 reads MGHRA; CDR2 reads YSYEKL.

The rearrangement links TRBV2 to TRBJ1-2, with 8 bases lining up with TRBD1. CDR3 length: 13 amino acids. CDR1 and CDR2 (germline): SNHLY, FYNNEI. Trimming took 4 bases from V and 7 from J; bases not matched to a gene: 5. CDR3 protein: CASSGQGPAGYTF. In nucleotides, the CDR3 is TGTGCCAGCAGTGGACAGGGGCCAGCTGGCTACACCTTC. The full variable domain, with the rest looked up from reference TRBV2 and TRBJ1-2, is EPEVTQTPSHQVTQMGQEVILRCVPISNHLYFYWYRQILGQKVEFLVSFYNNEISEKSEIFDDQFSVERPDGSNFTLKIRSTKLEDSAMYFCASSGQGPAGYTFGSGTRLTVV.

In its sample, this clone was seen once. The CDR3 sequence: CASSIMGGETEAFF. The CDR3 nucleotides read TGTGCCAGTAGTATCATGGGGGGTGAGACTGAAGCTTTCTTT. The chain joins TRBV19 to TRBJ1-1, with a tentative D call TRBD1 (5 bases). V lost 3 bases, J lost 5 bases, and 13 bases lay in between. Germline CDR1 LNHDA, CDR2 SQIVND (reference sequence). The CDR3 covers 14 residues.

The chain is built from TRBV2 and TRBJ2-7; 7 bases map to TRBD1. The CDR3 is 14 residues long. V dropped 8 bases and J dropped 3; count of bases not matched to a gene: 10. The germline V gene has CDR1 SNHLY and CDR2 FYNNEI. This CDR3 reads CASRRQGSGYEQYF. The CDR3 nucleotides read TGTGCCAGCCGCCGACAGGGATCGGGCTACGAGCAGTACTTC.

The chain recombines TRBV7-2 with TRBJ1-1, with D unresolved. CDR1 is SGHTA, CDR2 FQGNSA, per germline. Trimming pared 4 bases from V and 0 bases from J, leaving 6 bases between. This CDR3 has 13 amino acids. The CDR3 DNA sequence: TGTGCCAGCAGCTCATACATGAACACTGAAGCTTTCTTT. It translates to CASSSYMNTEAFF. The full variable domain, completed using reference TRBV7-2 and TRBJ1-1, is GAGVSQSPSNKVTEKGKDVELRCDPISGHTALYWYRQSLGQGLEFLIYFQGNSAPDKSGLPSDRFSAERTGGSVSTLTIQRTQQEDSAVYLCASSSYMNTEAFFGQGTRLTVV.

This clone was detected a few times. The CDR3 DNA reads TGTGCCAGCAGCCCTCTGGGGACAGGGGAGAACTATGGCTACACCTTC. Protein: CASSPLGTGENYGYTF. The chain combines TRBV9 with TRBJ1-2, with 10 bases fitting TRBD1. The CDR3 is made up of 16 amino acids. J was trimmed by 2 bases and V by 4 bases; bases with no gene match: 8. CDR1 is SGDLS and CDR2 is YYNGEE in the germline V gene.

V is TRBV29-1 and J is TRBJ2-1; 9 bases agree with TRBD1. CDR3 length: 16 residues. CDR1 and CDR2 from the germline V gene are SQVTM and ANQGSEA. Unmatched junction bases numbered 4, after V lost 0 bases and J lost 1 base. The CDR3 sequence is CSVEEGQGHSYNEQFF. CDR3 nucleotide sequence: TGCAGCGTTGAAGAGGGACAGGGACATTCCTACAATGAGCAGTTCTTC.

The chain joins TRBV2 to TRBJ1-1; D not resolved. Trimming took off 4 bases at V and 0 bases at J, with 21 bases between the two ends. The CDR3 is made up of 18 amino acids. Per the germline V gene, CDR1 is SNHLY and CDR2 is FYNNEI. CDR3 region: CASSGKREFGLVNTEAFF. The CDR3 DNA follows: TGTGCCAGCAGTGGTAAGAGGGAGTTTGGGTTAGTGAACACTGAAGCTTTCTTT.

The chain is built from TRBV10-3 and TRBJ2-6, with D hard to call. The ends were cut back, 4 bases at V and 4 bases at J, with 11 bases in the middle. Per germline, CDR1 ENHRY and CDR2 SYGVKD. The CDR3 runs to 15 residues. The CDR3: CAISGLGTGANVLTF. In nucleotides, the CDR3 is TGTGCCATCAGTGGTCTAGGTACCGGGGCCAACGTCCTGACTTTC.

This clone was counted between two and nine times. The chain joins TRBV5-1 to TRBJ2-3; 12 positions agree with TRBD2. Unmatched junction bases numbered 9, after V lost 2 bases and J lost 5 bases. This CDR3 comprises 17 residues. CDR1 and CDR2 from the germline V gene are SGHRS and YFSETQ. The CDR3 DNA reads as TGCGCCAGCAGCTTCAAACTAGCGGGGGGCAAGGGAGATACGCAGTATTTT. It codes for CASSFKLAGGKGDTQYF.

The chain uses TRBV5-1 and TRBJ2-7, with 7 positions matching TRBD2. The germline gives CDR1 SGHRS, CDR2 YFSETQ. The CDR3 covers 16 residues. The V gene end was trimmed by 0 bases and the J gene end by 6 bases; junction bases not matched to a gene: 12. DNA for the CDR3: TGCGCCAGCAGCTTGGATGGGCGGGGGTCTCGCTCCGAGCAGTACTTC. This translates into CASSLDGRGSRSEQYF.

The rearrangement links TRBV4-1 to TRBJ1-2, with 8 bases matching TRBD1. The CDR3 totals 15 residues. The germline CDR1 and CDR2 sequences are MGHRA and YSYEKL. V shed 3 bases and J 6 bases; nucleotides not matched to a gene: 9. The CDR3 DNA sequence: TGCGCCAGCAGCCATTACCAGGACAGGGATCATGGCTACACCTTC. Translation gives CASSHYQDRDHGYTF.

This sequence joins TRBV10-3 and TRBJ2-2; TRBD1 aligns across 8 bases. The CDR3 extends over 17 amino acids. Germline assignment: CDR1 ENHRY and CDR2 SYGVKD. V dropped 3 bases and J dropped 4; count of bases not matched to a gene: 10. The CDR3 sequence is CAISEKRTGRFTGELFF. Written as DNA, the CDR3 is TGTGCCATCAGTGAAAAAAGGACAGGGCGATTCACCGGGGAGCTGTTTTTT.

The V and J genes are TRBV11-1 and TRBJ2-5, with TRBD1 matching over 7 bases. Germline V gene data show CDR1 as SGHAT and CDR2 as FQDESV (reference sequence). V shed 4 bases and J 3 bases; nucleotides not matched to a gene: 5. The CDR3 contains 14 residues. The CDR3 nucleotides are TGTGCCAGCAGCTCCCTTGGACAGGAAGAGACCCAGTACTTC. The encoded protein is CASSSLGQEETQYF. The full variable domain, rest sourced from reference TRBV11-1 and TRBJ2-5, is EAEVAQSPRYKITEKSQAVAFWCDPISGHATLYWYRQILGQGPELLVQFQDESVVDDSQLPKDRFSAERLKGVDSTLKIQPAELGDSAMYLCASSSLGQEETQYFGPGTRLLVL.

The V gene is TRBV29-1, the J gene TRBJ1-5; 9 bases line up with TRBD1. The CDR3 has 15 amino acids. The V gene's germline CDR1 is SQVTM and CDR2 ANQGSEA. The ends lost 4 bases at V and 1 base at J; junction bases unmatched: 5. The CDR3 protein is CSVVLGQGSNQPQHF. In DNA, the CDR3 is TGCAGCGTTGTATTAGGACAGGGGAGCAATCAGCCCCAGCATTTT.